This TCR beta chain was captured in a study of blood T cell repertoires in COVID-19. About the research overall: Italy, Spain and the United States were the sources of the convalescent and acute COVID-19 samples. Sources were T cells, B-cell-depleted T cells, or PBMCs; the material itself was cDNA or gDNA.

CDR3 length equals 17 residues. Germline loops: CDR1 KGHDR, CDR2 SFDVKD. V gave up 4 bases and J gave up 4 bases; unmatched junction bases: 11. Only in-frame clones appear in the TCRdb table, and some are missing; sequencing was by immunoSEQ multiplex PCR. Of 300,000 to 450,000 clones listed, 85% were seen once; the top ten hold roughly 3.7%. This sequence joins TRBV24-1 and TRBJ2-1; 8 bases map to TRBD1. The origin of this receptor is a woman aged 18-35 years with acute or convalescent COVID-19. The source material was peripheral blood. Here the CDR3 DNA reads TGTGCCACCAGTGAACCGGGACAGGTCGGCGCATACAATGAGCAGTTCTTC. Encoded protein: CATSEPGQVGAYNEQFF.